What follows are 7 T cell receptor beta chains derived from one specimen sequenced in a study of blood T cells in healthy people across ages. A second roughly 6 to 11 cycle PCR used barcoded and J-beta primers. TCRdb redid the calling of the 5' RACE reads with MiXCR, one entry per CDR3 protein. The sample contains about 1,400,000 distinct CDR3 sequences, approximately 59% of which appear only once. The sequenced material came from blood. These TCRs come from a man aged 18 to 29 in good health.

The chain combines TRBV4-1 with TRBJ2-1; 13 nucleotides agree with TRBD2. Germline-derived CDR1 and CDR2 are MGHRA and YSYEKL. V was pared by 4 bases and J by 8 bases, with 20 bases of the junction left unmatched. The CDR3 has 20 amino acids. CDR3 nucleotide sequence: TGCGCCAGCAGCCTCCCCCCAGGGGGACTAGCGGGGTTCCCTCAGGATGAGCAGTTCTTC. Its protein is CASSLPPGGLAGFPQDEQFF.

The chain recombines TRBV27 with TRBJ1-4; TRBD1 agrees at 7 bases. The ends lost 5 bases at V and 3 bases at J; junction bases unmatched: 6. Germline CDR1 is MNHEY and CDR2 is SMNVEV (reference sequence). The CDR3 has 15 residues. The CDR3 coding sequence is TGTGCCAGCAGTCTCGGACAGGTCCCTAATGAAAAACTGTTTTTT. Translating gives CASSLGQVPNEKLFF.

J is TRBJ2-7 and V is TRBV10-3, with D possibly TRBD2 on 6 matching bases. This CDR3 contains 17 residues. V gave up 5 bases and J gave up 0 bases, with 20 bases separating them. Germline V CDR1 and CDR2: ENHRY, SYGVKD. The CDR3 is CAISSPSGGPDSYEQYF. CDR3 bases: TGTGCCATCAGTTCCCCCTCTGGAGGGCCCGACTCCTACGAGCAGTACTTC.

The chain is built from TRBV4-2 and TRBJ2-3, with D tentatively TRBD2 (5 bases). Per the germline V gene, CDR1 is LGHNA and CDR2 is YNFKEQ. This CDR3 has 15 amino acids. Deletions cut 2 bases from V and 6 bases from J, with 15 bases between. CDR3: CASSQYREVSDTQYF. Here the CDR3 DNA reads TGTGCCAGCAGCCAATATCGGGAAGTGTCGGATACGCAGTATTTT.

J is TRBJ1-6 and V is TRBV7-9, with 8 bases fitting TRBD1. The V and J ends lost 5 bases and 7 bases, in that order; junction bases with no gene match: 7. CDR1 is SEHNR and CDR2 is FQNEAQ in the germline V gene (reference sequence). There are 15 residues in the CDR3. In DNA form, the CDR3 reads TGTGCCAGCAGCCCCCGACAGGGGCGGAATTCACCCCTCCACTTT. Amino acid sequence: CASSPRQGRNSPLHF.

The chain employs TRBV6-2 or TRBV6-3 and TRBJ1-2; D is perhaps TRBD1 (5 bases). The ends were cut back, 0 bases at V and 7 bases at J, with 18 bases in the middle. Looked up from germline, CDR1 is MNHEY and CDR2 is SVGEGT. The CDR3 is 16 residues long. The CDR3 reads CASSYSGRAHPFGYTF. The CDR3 DNA sequence: TGTGCCAGCAGTTACTCGGGCAGGGCCCACCCATTTGGCTACACCTTC.

The chain recombines TRBV5-5 with TRBJ1-6; D is uncertain. CDR3 length: 15 residues. Germline CDR1 is SGHKS and CDR2 is YYEKEE (reference sequence). V gave up 4 bases and J gave up 0 bases, with 8 bases separating them. CDR3 amino acids: CASSMESSYNSPLHF. CDR3 nucleotide sequence: TGTGCCAGCAGCATGGAGAGCTCCTATAATTCACCCCTCCACTTT.